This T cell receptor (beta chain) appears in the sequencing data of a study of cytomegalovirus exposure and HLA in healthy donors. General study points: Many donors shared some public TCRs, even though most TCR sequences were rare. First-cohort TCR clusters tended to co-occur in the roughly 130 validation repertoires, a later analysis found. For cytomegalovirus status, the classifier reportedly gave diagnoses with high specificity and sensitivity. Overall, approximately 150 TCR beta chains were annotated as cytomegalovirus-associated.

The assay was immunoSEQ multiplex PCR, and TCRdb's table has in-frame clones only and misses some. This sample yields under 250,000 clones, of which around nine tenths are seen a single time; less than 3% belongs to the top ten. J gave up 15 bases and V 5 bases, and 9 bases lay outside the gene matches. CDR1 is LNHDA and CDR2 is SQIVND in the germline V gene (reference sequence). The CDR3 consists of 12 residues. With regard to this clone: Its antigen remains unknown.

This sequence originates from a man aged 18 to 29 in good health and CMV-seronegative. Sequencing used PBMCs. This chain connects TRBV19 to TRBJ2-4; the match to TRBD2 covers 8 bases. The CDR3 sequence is CASSPEGGRTYF. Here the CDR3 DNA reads TGTGCCAGTAGTCCCGAAGGCGGGAGGACGTACTTC.